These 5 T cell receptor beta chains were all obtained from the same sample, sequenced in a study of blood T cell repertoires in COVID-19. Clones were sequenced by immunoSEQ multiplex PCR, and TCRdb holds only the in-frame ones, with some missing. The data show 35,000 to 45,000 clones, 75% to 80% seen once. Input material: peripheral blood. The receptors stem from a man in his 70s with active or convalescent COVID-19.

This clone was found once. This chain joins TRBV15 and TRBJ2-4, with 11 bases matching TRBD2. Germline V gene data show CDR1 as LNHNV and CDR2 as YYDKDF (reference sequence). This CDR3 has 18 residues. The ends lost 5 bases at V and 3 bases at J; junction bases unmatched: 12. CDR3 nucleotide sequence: TGTGCCACCAGCCCAGATAGCGGGGGGGCAGGTGGCAAAAACATTCAGTACTTC. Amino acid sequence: CATSPDSGGAGGKNIQYF.

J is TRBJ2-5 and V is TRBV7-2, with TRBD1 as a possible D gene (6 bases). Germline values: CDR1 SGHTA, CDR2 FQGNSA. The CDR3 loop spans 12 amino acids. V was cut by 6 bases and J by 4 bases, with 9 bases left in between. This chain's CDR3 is CASSPGAETQYF. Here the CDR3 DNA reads TGTGCCAGCAGTCCAGGGGCAGAGACCCAGTACTTC.

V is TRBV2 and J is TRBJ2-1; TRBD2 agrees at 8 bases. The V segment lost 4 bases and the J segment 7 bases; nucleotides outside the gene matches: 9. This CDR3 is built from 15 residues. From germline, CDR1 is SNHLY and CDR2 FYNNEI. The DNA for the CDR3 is TGTGCCAGCAGTGTTGGAGTAGCGGGGTTAAATGAGCAGTTCTTC. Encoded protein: CASSVGVAGLNEQFF.

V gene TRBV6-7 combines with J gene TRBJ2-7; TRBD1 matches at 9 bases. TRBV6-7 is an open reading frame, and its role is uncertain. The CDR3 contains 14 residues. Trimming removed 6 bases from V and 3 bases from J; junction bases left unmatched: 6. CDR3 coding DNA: TGTGCCAGCAGACCGGGACAGGGATTCTACGAGCAGTACTTC. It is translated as CASRPGQGFYEQYF.

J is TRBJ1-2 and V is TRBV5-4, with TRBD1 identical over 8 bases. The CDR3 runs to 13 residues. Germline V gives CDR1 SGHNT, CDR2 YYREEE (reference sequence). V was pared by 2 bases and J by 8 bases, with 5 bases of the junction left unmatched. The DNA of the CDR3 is TGTGCCAGCAGCTTTGACAGGGGAGCGGGCTACACCTTC. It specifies CASSFDRGAGYTF.